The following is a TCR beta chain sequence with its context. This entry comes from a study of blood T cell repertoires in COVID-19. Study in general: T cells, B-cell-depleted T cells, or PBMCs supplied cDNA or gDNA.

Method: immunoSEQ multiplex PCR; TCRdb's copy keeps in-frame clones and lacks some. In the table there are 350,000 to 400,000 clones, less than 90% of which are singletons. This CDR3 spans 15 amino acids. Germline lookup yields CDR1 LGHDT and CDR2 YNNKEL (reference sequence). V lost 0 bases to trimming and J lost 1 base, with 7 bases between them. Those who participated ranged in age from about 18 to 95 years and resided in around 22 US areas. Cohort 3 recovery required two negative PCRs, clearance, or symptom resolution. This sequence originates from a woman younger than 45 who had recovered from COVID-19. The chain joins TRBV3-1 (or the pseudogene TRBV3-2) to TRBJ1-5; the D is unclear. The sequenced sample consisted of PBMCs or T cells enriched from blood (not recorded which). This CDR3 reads CASSQDPVSNQPQHF. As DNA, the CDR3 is TGTGCCAGCAGCCAAGACCCGGTGAGCAATCAGCCCCAGCATTTT.